The 3 T cell receptor beta chains below come from one sample, sequenced in a study of blood T cell repertoires in COVID-19. The data were produced by immunoSEQ multiplex PCR, yet TCRdb's version contains in-frame clones alone and is incomplete. The sample lists roughly 250,000 clones, approximately 79% occurring once. Sequenced input: peripheral blood. These receptors were taken from a woman of 80 years or more with active or convalescent COVID-19.

This clone was detected only once. The chain joins TRBV18 to TRBJ2-3, with D possibly being TRBD1 (5 bases). Trimming cost V 2 bases and J 4 bases, with 13 bases left between them. Per the germline V gene, CDR1 is KGHSH and CDR2 is LQKENI. The CDR3 contains 15 residues. The CDR3 region is CASSPGASRADTQYF. The CDR3 DNA is TGTGCCAGCTCACCAGGAGCCAGCAGGGCAGATACGCAGTATTTT.

This clone was found once. The chain has TRBV28 and TRBJ1-2; 9 bases are shared with TRBD1. CDR3 length: 13 residues. CDR1 and CDR2 from the germline V gene are MDHEN and SYDVKM. V lost 7 bases to trimming and J lost 8 bases; unmatched junction nucleotides: 8. The CDR3: CASNIQGALGYTF. The CDR3 nucleotides are TGTGCCAGCAACATACAGGGGGCGCTGGGCTACACCTTC.

The chain joins TRBV11-2 to TRBJ2-5, with 8 bases aligning to TRBD2. In germline, CDR1 is SGHAT, CDR2 FQNNGV. J was trimmed by 4 bases and V by 6 bases; bases with no gene match: 10. The CDR3 extends over 15 amino acids. The CDR3 bases are TGTGCCAGCAGTCGACTGGCGGGGGGTCGAGAGACCCAGTACTTC. It translates to CASSRLAGGRETQYF.